This T cell receptor beta chain emerged from a study of Ad26.COV2.S vaccination and SARS-CoV-2 variants. Study results and caveats: Possible underestimation of total T cell responses by the TCR breadth and depth analyses was noted.

Treatment here: roughly 18 received Ad26.COV2.S at low or high dose, single or two shots; about 5 received placebo; per-sample allocation not given. At day 63 after the first vaccine or placebo injection, samples were drawn. An adult of 18-55 years in Boston served as donor. As regards this clone: What it binds is not known.

Profiling relied on immunoSEQ multiplex PCR, and the TCRdb table lists in-frame clones only, not all of them. The sample yields 350,000 to 500,000 clones, 89% seen once. Germline V gene data show CDR1 as SGDLS and CDR2 as YYNGEE. V shed 3 bases and J 4 bases; nucleotides not matched to a gene: 7. This CDR3 contains 15 residues. The chain links TRBV9 to TRBJ2-7; 10 bases align to TRBD2. This receptor was obtained from a person aged 18 to 65 who received the Ad26.COV2.S COVID-19 vaccine or a placebo. Source: peripheral blood, taken in a trial of Ad26.COV2.S vaccine versus placebo. The CDR3 DNA is TGTGCCAGCAGCGCGAGCGCGACTAGCGGGTACGAGCAGTACTTC. It codes for CASSASATSGYEQYF.